These 28 T cell receptor beta chains share one sample of origin, sequenced in a study of blood T cell repertoires in COVID-19. Clones were sequenced by immunoSEQ multiplex PCR, and TCRdb holds only the in-frame ones, with some missing. Here the sample spans about 400,000 clones, around nine tenths being singletons. The sequenced sample consisted of peripheral blood. The source is a woman aged 60-75 years with COVID-19, enrolled during active disease.

This clone turned up a few times. V usage is TRBV4-1 and J usage is TRBJ1-5; D not certain. Germline-derived CDR1 and CDR2 are MGHRA and YSYEKL. The CDR3 sequence is 14 residues long. Trimming shortened V by 3 bases and J by 4 bases, and 10 bases separated the two germline ends. CDR3 DNA: TGCGCCAGCAGCCAGCCAGGTCGGAATCAGCCCCAGCATTTT. Translation: CASSQPGRNQPQHF.

The rearrangement links TRBV4-1 to TRBJ2-3; D is possibly TRBD2 (6 bases). Trimming took off 4 bases at V and 0 bases at J, with 23 bases between the two ends. CDR3 length equals 19 residues. The germline V gene encodes CDR1 MGHRA and CDR2 YSYEKL. CDR3 residues: CASSRTSSPGVTSTDTQYF. The DNA for the CDR3 is TGCGCCAGCAGCCGTACTAGCTCCCCTGGGGTAACTAGCACAGATACGCAGTATTTT.

The CDR3 region has the DNA TGTGCCAGCAGCCCGAGCCTACAGGCCTCTAATGAAAAACTGTTTTTT. Amino acid sequence: CASSPSLQASNEKLFF. The chain uses TRBV5-6 and TRBJ1-4; a possible D gene is TRBD1 (5 bases). V was pared by 4 bases and J by 3 bases, with 16 bases between. This CDR3 region has 16 residues. Germline V gene lookup returns CDR1 SGHDT and CDR2 YYEEEE.

The CDR3 bases are TGTGCCAGCAGTTACACCGTACAAGCTTTCTTT. This gives the protein CASSYTVQAFF. The V call is TRBV12-3 or TRBV12-4, the J call TRBJ1-1, with unresolved D. CDR3 size: 11 residues. The V end was cut by 4 bases, the J end by 9 bases, with 9 bases between.

The chain recombines TRBV5-1 with TRBJ1-1; a possible D gene is TRBD1 (5 bases). The CDR3 consists of 15 residues. V lost 5 bases, J lost 2 bases, and 16 bases lay in between. Germline values: CDR1 SGHRS, CDR2 YFSETQ. CDR3 residues: CASRLEGARNTEAFF. Here the CDR3 DNA reads TGCGCCAGCAGGCTTGAAGGGGCCCGCAACACTGAAGCTTTCTTT.

The chain has TRBV3-1 (or the pseudogene TRBV3-2) and TRBJ1-2; maybe TRBD1 (6 bases). This CDR3 is 15 amino acids long. The germline CDR1 and CDR2 sequences are LGHDT and YNNKEL (reference sequence). V was cut by 3 bases and J by 2 bases, with 13 bases left in between. The CDR3 here is CASSQSRTANYGYTF. In nucleotides, the CDR3 is TGTGCCAGCAGCCAGAGTAGGACAGCCAACTATGGCTACACCTTC.

The CDR3 loop reads CASSSEGTGLVDEQFF. Here the CDR3 DNA reads TGTGCCAGCAGCTCAGAAGGGACAGGGCTCGTGGATGAGCAGTTCTTC. The V call is TRBV7-9, the J call TRBJ2-1; 9 bases match TRBD1. The trim removed 4 bases at V and 8 bases at J, leaving 12 bases unmatched. The CDR3 has 16 amino acids. The V gene's germline CDR1 is SEHNR and CDR2 FQNEAQ (reference sequence).

The gene calls are TRBV7-9 and TRBJ2-5; 7 bases line up with TRBD1. The CDR3 is 15 amino acids. In germline, CDR1 is SEHNR, CDR2 FQNEAQ (reference sequence). Trimming cost V 1 base and J 4 bases; bases outside gene matches: 6. CDR3 residues: CASSLGGGGGETQYF. In DNA, the CDR3 is TGTGCCAGCAGCTTAGGAGGGGGCGGAGGAGAGACCCAGTACTTC.

The chain combines TRBV29-1 with TRBJ1-1; weak D call: TRBD1 (5 bases). The CDR3 length is 13 residues. V lost 4 bases and J lost 5, with 14 bases in between. Germline V lookup: CDR1 SQVTM, CDR2 ANQGSEA. The chain's CDR3 is CSVAGSGGTEAFF. The CDR3 DNA reads TGCAGCGTTGCCGGATCCGGGGGGACTGAAGCTTTCTTT.

This chain links TRBV12-2 with TRBJ1-2; the table calls TRBD1, which could not be checked here. TRBV12-2 constitutes a pseudogene. The CDR3 runs to 14 residues. In nucleotides, the CDR3 is TGTGCAAGTCGCTTAGTGGGGACAGTCTATGGCTACACCTTC. Amino acids: CASRLVGTVYGYTF.

The chain recombines TRBV29-1 with TRBJ2-5; TRBD1 is a possible D gene (6 bases). The length of the CDR3 is 14 residues. In germline, CDR1 is SQVTM, CDR2 ANQGSEA. V lost 6 bases, J lost 5 bases, and 19 bases lay in between. This chain's CDR3 is CSVLPGQRGETQYF. The CDR3 DNA sequence: TGCAGCGTACTCCCGGGACAAAGGGGGGAGACCCAGTACTTC.

This chain uses TRBV5-6 with TRBJ1-2; D not resolved. Germline V gene lookup returns CDR1 SGHDT and CDR2 YYEEEE. CDR3 length equals 15 residues. V dropped 2 bases and J dropped 0 bases, with 11 bases sitting between them. The CDR3 loop is CASSFAGSSNYGYTF. The DNA of the CDR3 is TGTGCCAGCAGCTTCGCCGGTTCCTCTAACTATGGCTACACCTTC.

This clone was picked up a small number of times. This chain uses TRBV6-5 with TRBJ2-2; no clear D. Germline-derived CDR1 and CDR2 are MNHEY and SVGAGI. This CDR3 comprises 13 residues. CDR3 region: CVSSHPNTGELFF. The CDR3 coding sequence is TGTGTCTCCAGTCACCCGAACACCGGGGAGCTGTTTTTT.

The V call is TRBV14, the J call TRBJ1-3; TRBD1 agrees at 9 bases. Losses at the gene ends were 2 bases for V and 5 bases for J; bases not matched to a gene: 13. CDR3 size: 18 residues. Germline loops: CDR1 SGHDN, CDR2 FVKESK. CDR3 in amino acids: CASSQIQGALKDRNTIYF. DNA of the CDR3: TGTGCCAGCAGCCAAATACAGGGGGCGTTGAAAGACCGAAACACCATATATTTT.

This sequence joins TRBV27 and TRBJ2-3, with D possibly matching TRBD2 (6 bases). The CDR3 contains 18 residues. Trimming pared 6 bases from V and 0 bases from J, leaving 22 bases between. Germline V gives CDR1 MNHEY, CDR2 SMNVEV (reference sequence). CDR3 sequence reads: CASRGRRDRAGSTDTQYF. The DNA of the CDR3 is TGTGCCAGCAGGGGCAGGCGGGATCGCGCGGGGAGCACAGATACGCAGTATTTT.

The V and J genes are TRBV7-2 and TRBJ1-2; 10 bases agree with TRBD1. The V gene's germline CDR1 is SGHTA and CDR2 FQGNSA. The CDR3 extends over 13 amino acids. With V trimmed by 7 bases and J by 6 bases, 5 bases remained unmatched. This CDR3 is CASTPTGGNGYTF. CDR3 in DNA: TGTGCCAGCACACCGACAGGGGGCAATGGCTACACCTTC.

This chain joins TRBV7-6 and TRBJ1-1; no clear D. Germline lookup yields CDR1 SGHVS and CDR2 FNYEAQ. Trimming left V 1 base short and J 6 bases short, with 6 bases between. The CDR3 has 12 amino acids. This chain's CDR3 is CASSLGGAEAFF. CDR3 in DNA: TGTGCCAGCAGCTTAGGCGGGGCTGAAGCTTTCTTT.

The chain couples TRBV7-6 to TRBJ2-6, with D possibly being TRBD1 (6 bases). Germline-derived CDR1 and CDR2 are SGHVS and FNYEAQ. This CDR3 contains 20 residues. Trimming took 0 bases from V and 2 from J, leaving 20 bases between them. The CDR3 loop is CASSLAWGWGRATGANVLTF. As DNA, the CDR3 is TGTGCCAGCAGCTTAGCCTGGGGGTGGGGGCGCGCCACTGGGGCCAACGTCCTGACTTTC.

This chain uses TRBV2 with TRBJ1-5, with D tentatively TRBD1 (6 bases). Germline loops: CDR1 SNHLY, CDR2 FYNNEI. The CDR3 is 15 residues long. The ends were cut back, 4 bases at V and 7 bases at J, with 17 bases in the middle. CDR3 DNA: TGTGCCAGCAGTGCGCTACAGGGTGGCCGACAGCCCCAGCATTTT. Residues: CASSALQGGRQPQHF. The full variable domain, its missing parts supplied by reference TRBV2 and TRBJ1-5, is EPEVTQTPSHQVTQMGQEVILRCVPISNHLYFYWYRQILGQKVEFLVSFYNNEISEKSEIFDDQFSVERPDGSNFTLKIRSTKLEDSAMYFCASSALQGGRQPQHFGDGTRLSIL.

This rearrangement joins TRBV9 to TRBJ2-1; 10 bases agree with TRBD2. The V gene's germline CDR1 is SGDLS and CDR2 YYNGEE. Losses at the gene ends were 0 bases for V and 2 bases for J; bases not matched to a gene: 2. The CDR3 runs to 16 residues. Written as DNA, the CDR3 is TGTGCCAGCAGCGTAGAAACTAGCGGGGCCTACAATGAGCAGTTCTTC. Translation gives CASSVETSGAYNEQFF.

The chain uses TRBV4-3 and TRBJ2-1; possible D gene TRBD2, 6 bases. The CDR3 runs to 16 residues. The germline V and J ends were trimmed by 3 bases and 3 bases, with 15 bases remaining between them. The germline V gene encodes CDR1 LGHNA and CDR2 YSLEER. CDR3: CASSQSGFTDYNEQFF. The DNA for the CDR3 is TGCGCCAGCAGCCAGAGCGGGTTCACTGACTACAATGAGCAGTTCTTC.

The V call is TRBV11-3, the J call TRBJ2-5, with 8 positions matching TRBD1. Germline V lookup: CDR1 SGHNT, CDR2 YENEEA. The CDR3 contains 13 residues. With 5 bases clipped from V and 5 bases from J, the junction kept 4 bases outside the gene matches. For the CDR3, the DNA is TGTGCCAGCAGCAAGACAGGGGATGAGACCCAGTACTTC. This translates into CASSKTGDETQYF.

V usage is TRBV18 and J usage is TRBJ2-7; TRBD1 matches 9 bases. Unmatched junction bases numbered 13, after V lost 8 bases and J lost 5 bases. In germline, CDR1 is KGHSH, CDR2 LQKENI. This CDR3 contains 15 residues. In nucleotides, the CDR3 is TGTGCCAGCCGCCCGTACGGGACAGGGATCAACGAGCAGTACTTC. Residues: CASRPYGTGINEQYF. The full variable domain, in which reference TRBV18 and TRBJ2-7 provide the parts outside the CDR3, is NAGVMQNPRHLVRRRGQEARLRCSPMKGHSHVYWYRQLPEEGLKFMVYLQKENIIDESGMPKERFSAEFPKEGPSILRIQQVVRGDSAAYFCASRPYGTGINEQYFGPGTRLTVT.

The rearrangement joins TRBV5-1 to TRBJ1-5; 7 nucleotides align to TRBD1. Germline assignment: CDR1 SGHRS and CDR2 YFSETQ. J lost 6 bases, V lost 1 base, and 1 base had no gene match. The CDR3 sequence is 13 residues long. DNA for the CDR3: TGCGCCAGCAGCTTGACAGGGGCTCAGCCCCAGCATTTT. Translated: CASSLTGAQPQHF.

The chain employs TRBV9 and TRBJ1-3; D is unresolved. This CDR3 is built from 15 residues. CDR1 and CDR2 from the germline V gene are SGDLS and YYNGEE. With 0 bases removed from V and 2 bases from J, the gap between germline ends came to 9 bases. As DNA, the CDR3 is TGTGCCAGCAGCGTAGGGGTCACAGCTGGAAACACCATATATTTT. It encodes CASSVGVTAGNTIYF.

The chain employs TRBV2 and TRBJ2-2; 15 positions match TRBD2. Germline V lookup: CDR1 SNHLY, CDR2 FYNNEI. J lost 2 bases, V lost 6 bases, and 4 bases had no gene match. This CDR3 region has 17 residues. For the CDR3, the DNA is TGTGCCAGCAGACGGACTAGCGGGGGGGCAAACACCGGGGAGCTGTTTTTT. Residues: CASRRTSGGANTGELFF.

Regarding this clone: Other DNA sequences from this sample encode an identical CDR3 as well. The chain joins TRBV5-1 to TRBJ2-3; TRBD1 might be the D (7 bases). Deletions cut 4 bases from V and 4 bases from J, with 13 bases between. Germline values: CDR1 SGHRS, CDR2 YFSETQ. The CDR3 has 14 amino acids. CDR3 region: CASSAGGPPDTQYF. DNA of the CDR3: TGCGCCAGCAGCGCAGGGGGGCCCCCAGATACGCAGTATTTT. Based on the CDR3 plus reference TRBV5-1 and TRBJ2-3, the full variable domain is KAGVTQTPRYLIKTRGQQVTLSCSPISGHRSVSWYQQTPGQGLQFLFEYFSETQRNKGNFPGRFSGRQFSNSRSEMNVSTLELGDSALYLCASSAGGPPDTQYFGPGTRLTVL.

The V and J genes are TRBV18 and TRBJ2-7; TRBD1 aligns across 7 bases. The CDR3 extends over 14 amino acids. V lost 5 bases, J lost 6 bases, and 10 bases stayed unmatched. The germline gives CDR1 KGHSH, CDR2 LQKENI. Here the CDR3 reads CASSSGQPAFEQYF. The CDR3 coding sequence is TGTGCCAGCTCATCGGGACAGCCTGCCTTCGAGCAGTACTTC.